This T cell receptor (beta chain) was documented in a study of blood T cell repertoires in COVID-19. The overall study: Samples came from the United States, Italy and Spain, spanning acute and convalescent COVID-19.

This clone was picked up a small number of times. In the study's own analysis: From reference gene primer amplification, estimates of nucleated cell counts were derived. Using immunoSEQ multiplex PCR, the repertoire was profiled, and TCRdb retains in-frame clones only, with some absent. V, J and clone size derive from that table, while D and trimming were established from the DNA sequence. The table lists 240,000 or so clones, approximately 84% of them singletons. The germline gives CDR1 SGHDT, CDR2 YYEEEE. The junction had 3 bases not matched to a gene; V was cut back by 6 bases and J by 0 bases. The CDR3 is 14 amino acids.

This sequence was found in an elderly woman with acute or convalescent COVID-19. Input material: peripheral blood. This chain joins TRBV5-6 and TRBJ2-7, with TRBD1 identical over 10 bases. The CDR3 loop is CASIRQGASYEQYF. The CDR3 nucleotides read TGTGCCAGCATAAGACAGGGGGCCTCCTACGAGCAGTACTTC.